A selection of T cell receptor beta chains follows, all from one sample in a study of blood T cell repertoires in COVID-19. Measured with immunoSEQ multiplex PCR; TCRdb has only the in-frame clones, and not every one. The sample has tens of thousands of clones, 80% to 85% seen once. The sequenced sample consisted of peripheral blood. Source of these receptors: a human donor in a cohort sampled during active or convalescent COVID-19. The conserved cysteine and the conserved F or W are not part of the CDR3 here. The order of the fields is V gene, CDR3 protein.

TRBV7-9	ASSLVQGSGNTIY
TRBV6-2/TRBV6-3	ASSYEAVVSSYNEQF
TRBV6-2/TRBV6-3	ASSYSTSGGRNIQY
TRBV7-9	ASTKQGAIPDTQY
TRBV7-2	ASSQYQTGANVLT
TRBV19	ASSPRQDRAEAF
TRBV6-1	ASSEATGLATNEKLF
TRBV19	ASSIGGGGGETQY
TRBV3-1/TRBV3-2	ASSQENFENTGELF
TRBV12-3/TRBV12-4	ASSASGSTQY
TRBV11-2	ASSLGPGQGRTGELF
TRBV6-5	ASSRTGGSQTQY
TRBV19	ASGQDRGFRPF
TRBV5-1	ASSLGGLASAKNIQY
TRBV7-2	ASSLAFSTETQY
TRBV19	ASSQTTGARGYT
TRBV7-9	ASSLDSGRGNTEAF
TRBV27	ASSLSSGSYEQY
TRBV4-1	ASSQGVQLGRPEAF
TRBV4-3	ASSQEWDRSYEQY
TRBV15	ATSRDRSREAF
TRBV6-6	ASSSQTNYGYT
TRBV27	ATLAGTNTGELF
TRBV19	ASSSRDFPSYNEQF
TRBV12-5	ASGVGTGRQGGELF
TRBV15	ATKMFQGGGYT
TRBV14	ASSQELLTGNTIY
TRBV29-1	SVAGGISYEQY
TRBV9	ASSEDSSPRYGYT
TRBV4-2	ASSQEPSGGYNEQF
TRBV5-1	ASSLERQETQY